The next 30 T cell receptor beta chains were all read from a single sample in a study of T cell repertoires in cytomegalovirus infection. Antigen specificity for these receptors is unknown. In TCRdb, the reads were re-called with MiXCR into one record per CDR3 protein. The repertoire holds some 480,000 distinct CDR3 sequences, with around a third as singletons. Sequencing used cultured PBMCs, obtained from culture after CMV antigen stimulation. The receptor source for this set is a human donor in good health (CMV status not recorded). Some clones in this sample may be carry-over from other donors' samples.

This clonotype was observed a few times. J is TRBJ2-3 and V is TRBV27; the D is unclear. CDR3 length: 11 residues. The germline gives CDR1 MNHEY, CDR2 SMNVEV (reference sequence). V lost 5 bases to trimming and J lost 6 bases, with 6 bases between them. This CDR3 reads CASSAADTQYF. CDR3 sequence (DNA): TGTGCCAGCAGTGCAGCCGATACGCAGTATTTT.

This clonotype was picked up one time. The chain joins TRBV12-3 or TRBV12-4 to TRBJ1-3; 7 bases are shared with TRBD1. The CDR3 is 16 residues long. Trimming cost V 2 bases and J 4 bases; bases outside gene matches: 8. The CDR3 bases are TGTGCCAGCAGTTTAATAGTTAGGGGGCTAGGAAACACCATATATTTT. Its protein is CASSLIVRGLGNTIYF.

This chain joins TRBV6-1 and TRBJ2-5; a possible D gene is TRBD2 (5 bases). Germline lookup yields CDR1 MNHNS and CDR2 SASEGT. The ends were cut back, 5 bases at V and 4 bases at J, with 14 bases in the middle. The CDR3 has 14 amino acids. DNA for the CDR3: TGTGCCAGCAGTCCCTTCAGCGGTTCAGAGACCCAGTACTTC. Protein sequence: CASSPFSGSETQYF.

This clonotype was detected ten times or more. The rearrangement joins TRBV7-2 to TRBJ2-1; TRBD2 is a possible D gene (5 bases). The germline gives CDR1 SGHTA, CDR2 FQGNSA. The V and J ends lost 5 bases and 7 bases respectively, with 15 bases between them. The CDR3 spans 14 residues. The CDR3 here is CASSPVRAANEQFF. The CDR3 region has the DNA TGTGCCAGCAGCCCGGTTCGAGCGGCGAATGAGCAGTTCTTC. The full variable domain, rest sourced from reference TRBV7-2 and TRBJ2-1, is GAGVSQSPSNKVTEKGKDVELRCDPISGHTALYWYRQSLGQGLEFLIYFQGNSAPDKSGLPSDRFSAERTGGSVSTLTIQRTQQEDSAVYLCASSPVRAANEQFFGPGTRLTVL.

The J gene is TRBJ1-2, the V gene TRBV5-6; D gene uncertain. Looked up from germline, CDR1 is SGHDT and CDR2 is YYEEEE. The CDR3 totals 17 residues. V was cut by 1 base and J by 10 bases, with 26 bases left in between. In DNA, the CDR3 is TGTGCCAGCAGCTTGCGTACTCTTAGGGTGTTGAAGGTTTTCTACACCTTC. Translating gives CASSLRTLRVLKVFYTF.

This clonotype was counted many times. The gene calls are TRBV7-2 and TRBJ2-1, with 7 bases aligning to TRBD2. This CDR3 is 15 amino acids long. CDR1 and CDR2 (germline): SGHTA, FQGNSA. With 3 bases clipped from V and 4 bases from J, the junction kept 6 bases outside the gene matches. In DNA, the CDR3 is TGTGCCAGCAGCTTGGGGGGGGGTCTTTACAATGAGCAGTTCTTC. It codes for CASSLGGGLYNEQFF.

The chain has TRBV15 and TRBJ1-5; tentative D call: TRBD1 (5 bases). CDR3 size: 17 residues. V was clipped by 4 bases and J by 0 bases, with 16 bases between them. Germline V lookup: CDR1 LNHNV, CDR2 YYDKDF (reference sequence). The CDR3 DNA sequence: TGTGCCACCAGCACCTGGATGGGGGACCCTAGCAATCAGCCCCAGCATTTT. Translation: CATSTWMGDPSNQPQHF.

This clonotype was seen repeatedly, ten times or more. This sequence joins TRBV6-2 or TRBV6-3 and TRBJ1-2; no firm D call. Trimming removed 8 bases at V and 3 bases at J, with 16 bases between. CDR1 and CDR2 (germline): MNHEY, SVGEGT. The CDR3 runs to 14 residues. The CDR3 spells CASLDYLGDYGYTF. CDR3 sequence (DNA): TGTGCCAGCTTGGACTACCTCGGTGACTATGGCTACACCTTC.

This clonotype appeared a few times. This chain links TRBV2 with TRBJ2-3; 8 bases align to TRBD2. CDR1 SNHLY and CDR2 FYNNEI come from the germline V gene. This CDR3 comprises 15 residues. V lost 9 bases and J lost 4; bases outside the gene matches: 12. The CDR3 loop is CASTTASGSADTQYF. The CDR3, as DNA: TGTGCCAGTACAACGGCTAGCGGGTCCGCAGATACGCAGTATTTT.

V is TRBV6-1 and J is TRBJ2-1; no definite D call. Trimming shortened V by 5 bases and J by 10 bases, and 15 bases separated the two germline ends. This CDR3 spans 13 amino acids. Germline CDR1 MNHNS, CDR2 SASEGT. CDR3 DNA: TGTGCCAGCAGTCCCTCGGTGTTTGGGGAGCAGTTCTTC. This codes for CASSPSVFGEQFF.

The table lists this clonotype with a few counts. The chain employs TRBV28 and TRBJ1-5; TRBD1 matches 8 bases. Germline CDR1 reads MDHEN; CDR2 reads SYDVKM. Losses at the gene ends were 7 bases for V and 2 bases for J; bases not matched to a gene: 4. CDR3 size: 14 residues. The CDR3 loop reads CASILGQGNQPQHF. The CDR3 DNA reads TGTGCCAGCATTCTGGGACAGGGCAATCAGCCCCAGCATTTT.

This clonotype was counted only a few times. The CDR3 DNA is TGTGCCAGCAGTATCCGGGACAGCCATCAAGAGACCCAGTACTTC. Translated, it gives CASSIRDSHQETQYF. V is TRBV12-3 or TRBV12-4 and J is TRBJ2-5; 7 bases match TRBD1. The junction had 8 bases not matched to a gene; V was cut back by 5 bases and J by 2 bases. This CDR3 has 15 residues.

The rearrangement uses TRBV7-8 and TRBJ1-5; the D is unclear. The CDR3 has 16 residues. The germline CDR1 and CDR2 sequences are SGHVS and FQNEAQ. Trimming took 7 bases from V and 3 from J, leaving 19 bases between them. The chain's CDR3 is CASTPSGGRDNQPQHF. DNA for the CDR3: TGTGCCAGCACCCCCTCCGGAGGGAGAGACAATCAGCCCCAGCATTTT. Full variable domain (missing parts from reference TRBV7-8 and TRBJ1-5): GAGVSQSPRYKVAKRGQDVALRCDPISGHVSLFWYQQALGQGPEFLTYFQNEAQLDKSGLPSDRFFAERPEGSVSTLKIQRTQQEDSAVYLCASTPSGGRDNQPQHFGDGTRLSIL.

This chain links TRBV7-2 with TRBJ2-7; D unresolved. The germline gives CDR1 SGHTA, CDR2 FQGNSA. V dropped 2 bases and J dropped 3 bases, with 8 bases sitting between them. This CDR3 spans 13 amino acids. The CDR3 nucleotides are TGTGCCAGCAGCTTAACCGGCCACTACGAGCAGTACGTC. Its translation is CASSLTGHYEQYV.

The rearrangement uses TRBV7-9 and TRBJ1-1; a possible D gene is TRBD1 (6 bases). Trimming shortened V by 1 base and J by 0 bases, and 15 bases separated the two germline ends. Per the germline V gene, CDR1 is SEHNR and CDR2 is FQNEAQ (reference sequence). This CDR3 has 17 residues. The CDR3 protein is CASSLGGRGIMNTEAFF. The CDR3 nucleotides are TGTGCCAGCAGCTTAGGGGGCAGGGGAATCATGAACACTGAAGCTTTCTTT.

This clonotype showed up just a few times. CDR3 loop: CASSLIHATYEQYF. CDR3 DNA sequence: TGTGCCAGCAGCCTCATACACGCTACCTACGAGCAGTACTTC. The chain employs TRBV7-2 and TRBJ2-7, with D hard to call. The germline V gene encodes CDR1 SGHTA and CDR2 FQGNSA. The CDR3 is 14 residues long. The V end lost 5 bases, the J end lost 2 bases, and 13 bases lay between the germline ends.

As regards this clonotype: An end of the junction differs from the germline gene, which may be a read error. The chain employs TRBV7-2 and TRBJ1-5, with D uncertain. The CDR3 is 13 amino acids. The germline CDR1 and CDR2 sequences are SGHTA and FQGNSA. CDR3 sequence reads: CASSLVENPPQHF. The CDR3 coding sequence is TGTGCCAGCAGCTTAGTAGAAAATCCGCCCCAGCATTTT.

This chain links TRBV6-2 or TRBV6-3 with TRBJ2-3; 11 nucleotides match TRBD2. CDR3 length: 14 residues. Germline CDR1 MNHEY, CDR2 SVGEGT. CDR3 nucleotide sequence: TGTTCTAGCGGGAGGCTCATCAGGACAGATACGCAGTATTTT. This gives the protein CSSGRLIRTDTQYF.

This chain links TRBV29-1 with TRBJ1-1, with 8 bases aligning to TRBD1. Germline CDR1 and CDR2: SQVTM and ANQGSEA. The CDR3 has 12 residues. V shed 8 bases and J 3 bases; nucleotides not matched to a gene: 5. CDR3 sequence (DNA): TGCAGCCTTGGACAGGGCGACACTGAAGCTTTCTTT. Translated, it gives CSLGQGDTEAFF. Complete variable domain (other parts from reference TRBV29-1 and TRBJ1-1): SAVISQKPSRDICQRGTSLTIQCQVDSQVTMMFWYRQQPGQSLTLIATANQGSEATYESGFVIDKFPISRPNLTFSTLTVSNMSPEDSSIYLCSLGQGDTEAFFGQGTRLTVV.

V gene TRBV28 combines with J gene TRBJ2-2; tentatively, D is TRBD2 (6 bases). Germline-derived CDR1 and CDR2 are MDHEN and SYDVKM. The CDR3 has 18 residues. V lost 8 bases and J lost 6, with 28 bases in between. The CDR3 DNA reads as TGTGCCAGCCGGGCCCAAATCAGGGCCGATGGAGGGGCCGGGGAGCTGTTTTTT. This codes for CASRAQIRADGGAGELFF.

The sample holds a few counts of this clonotype. The V and J genes are TRBV10-3 and TRBJ1-1; D not resolved. Germline lookup yields CDR1 ENHRY and CDR2 SYGVKD. Trimming left V 4 bases short and J 5 bases short, with 11 bases between. The CDR3 is 13 residues long. The CDR3 loop reads CAISVSPRTEAFF. The CDR3 DNA sequence: TGTGCCATCAGTGTCAGCCCCCGGACTGAAGCTTTCTTT.

The sample holds a few counts of this clonotype. The gene calls are TRBV25-1 and TRBJ1-5; D might be TRBD1 (6 bases). V dropped 8 bases and J dropped 2 bases, with 10 bases sitting between them. Germline CDR1 and CDR2: MGHDK and SYGVNS. CDR3 length: 13 amino acids. In DNA form, the CDR3 reads TGTGCCAGCGGGGGGCAAGGCAATCAGCCCCAGCATTTT. The encoded protein is CASGGQGNQPQHF.

This clonotype has a count of ten or more. The genes are TRBV12-3 or TRBV12-4 and TRBJ1-1; D might be TRBD1 (6 bases). This CDR3 is built from 14 residues. Trimming stripped 6 bases from V and 7 bases from J, with 18 bases between. For the CDR3, the DNA is TGTGCCAGCAGCGCATTCAGGGGTATCAATGAAGCTTTCTTT. This translates into CASSAFRGINEAFF.

A few counts support this clonotype. The V and J genes are TRBV7-2 and TRBJ2-2, with D perhaps TRBD1 (6 bases). The germline V gene has CDR1 SGHTA and CDR2 FQGNSA. The CDR3 sequence is 15 residues long. Trimming cost V 2 bases and J 3 bases, with 10 bases left between them. Here the CDR3 DNA reads TGTGCCAGCAGCTTAAGGGGGTCCTACACCGGGGAGCTGTTTTTT. Amino acids: CASSLRGSYTGELFF.

This clonotype was detected ten times or more. The V and J genes are TRBV7-2 and TRBJ1-5; 10 positions match TRBD1. The CDR3 is 15 amino acids. Germline CDR1 is SGHTA and CDR2 is FQGNSA. Losses at the gene ends were 4 bases for V and 6 bases for J; bases not matched to a gene: 6. The CDR3 is CASSYDRGLGQPQHF. The CDR3 DNA is TGTGCCAGCAGCTATGACAGGGGGCTTGGTCAGCCCCAGCATTTT.

The rearrangement links TRBV28 to TRBJ2-7, with 7 bases fitting TRBD1. Germline V gene sequence: CDR1 MDHEN, CDR2 SYDVKM. The CDR3 consists of 14 residues. Trimming at V came to 10 bases and at J to 1 base, leaving 10 bases not matched to a gene. The CDR3 DNA follows: TGTGCCACCGTCGAAGGGACAGCGTCCTACGAGCAGTACTTC. This gives the protein CATVEGTASYEQYF.

The chain uses TRBV6-5 and TRBJ2-7, with unresolved D. The germline CDR1 and CDR2 sequences are MNHEY and SVGAGI. V shed 2 bases and J shed 2 bases, with 7 bases lying between them. There are 13 residues in the CDR3. CDR3 DNA sequence: TGTGCCAGCAGTTACGGGTTTCCCTACGAGCAGTACTTC. This codes for CASSYGFPYEQYF.

This clonotype was seen a few times. The chain combines TRBV6-1 with TRBJ1-5; 9 nucleotides match TRBD1. The CDR3 extends over 15 amino acids. The germline V gene has CDR1 MNHNS and CDR2 SASEGT. With 1 base clipped from V and 10 bases from J, the junction kept 8 bases outside the gene matches. DNA for the CDR3: TGTGCCAGCAGTGAAGAATGGACAGGGGTGAATCCCCAGCATTTT. Translated, it gives CASSEEWTGVNPQHF.

This clonotype occurred a few times. The rearrangement uses TRBV4-1 and TRBJ2-7; TRBD1 or TRBD2 may be the D gene (5 bases each). The CDR3 totals 17 residues. Germline V gene data show CDR1 as MGHRA and CDR2 as YSYEKL. V was trimmed by 0 bases and J by 0 bases, leaving 15 bases between them. The CDR3 DNA sequence: TGCGCCAGCAGCCAAGATTTGAGGGGCGCGGGCTCCTACGAGCAGTACTTC. Encoded protein: CASSQDLRGAGSYEQYF.

The CDR3 here is CATSVTGEVNEQFF. As DNA, the CDR3 is TGTGCCACCAGTGTTACAGGGGAGGTAAATGAGCAGTTCTTC. V and J are TRBV24-1 and TRBJ2-1; D may be TRBD1 (7 bases). V was trimmed by 5 bases and J by 7 bases, leaving 14 bases between them. The CDR3 sequence is 14 residues long. The germline CDR1 and CDR2 sequences are KGHDR and SFDVKD.